This entry lists 23 T cell receptor beta chains sequenced from one sample in a study of cytotoxic CD8 clonotypes in ibrutinib-treated CLL. Data came from immunoSEQ multiplex PCR; TCRdb stores just in-frame clones and leaves some out. The sample lists roughly 250,000 clones, roughly 74% seen once, with over 15% in the top ten. The sample in question was PBMCs, obtained after 24 months of ibrutinib treatment. These receptors were taken from a human donor with chronic lymphocytic leukemia.

CDR3 protein: CASSLNGWGSQPQHF. CDR3 bases: TGTGCCAGCAGCTTAAATGGTTGGGGAAGTCAGCCCCAGCATTTT. This chain links TRBV7-3 with TRBJ1-5, with no clear D. The CDR3 is 15 amino acids. The germline V and J ends were trimmed by 1 base and 6 bases, with 13 bases remaining between them. CDR1 is SGHTA and CDR2 is FQGTGA in the germline V gene.

The J gene is TRBJ2-1, the V gene TRBV12-1; the table's D call of TRBD2 was not tested on the DNA. TRBV12-1 is termed a pseudogene. The CDR3 length is 16 residues. CDR3 protein: CASSFPGTSGVNEQFF. Here the CDR3 DNA reads TGTGCCAGCAGCTTCCCCGGGACTAGCGGGGTCAATGAGCAGTTCTTC.

The genes are TRBV6-1 and TRBJ2-5, with 7 bases matching TRBD1. The CDR3 runs to 14 residues. Per the germline V gene, CDR1 is MNHNS and CDR2 is SASEGT. V was pared by 5 bases and J by 4 bases, with 7 bases of the junction left unmatched. The CDR3 protein is CASSRQGERETQYF. In nucleotides, the CDR3 is TGTGCCAGCAGTCGACAGGGAGAACGAGAGACCCAGTACTTC.

This chain connects TRBV6-1 to TRBJ1-5, with TRBD1 matching over 8 bases. The CDR3 has 13 amino acids. After removal of 6 bases from V and 7 bases from J, the junction contained 5 bases not matched to a gene. CDR1 MNHNS and CDR2 SASEGT come from the germline V gene. The chain's CDR3 is CASRDRVGQPQHF. Written as DNA, the CDR3 is TGTGCCAGCAGGGACAGGGTCGGACAGCCCCAGCATTTT.

This rearrangement joins TRBV27 to TRBJ2-5, with unresolved D. The CDR3 contains 13 residues. CDR1 MNHEY and CDR2 SMNVEV come from the germline V gene (reference sequence). The V and J ends lost 9 bases and 0 bases respectively, with 11 bases between them. Here the CDR3 DNA reads TGTGCCAGTGCACAGTCGTACCAAGAGACCCAGTACTTC. Translated, it gives CASAQSYQETQYF.

CDR3 nucleotide sequence: TGTGCCAGCAGTGAGGTAGCGGGAGTGAGTGAGCAGTACTTC. Translated, it gives CASSEVAGVSEQYF. The chain employs TRBV6-1 and TRBJ2-7; 9 nucleotides match TRBD2. The CDR3 is 14 amino acids. V lost 3 bases, J lost 7 bases, and 7 bases stayed unmatched. Germline values: CDR1 MNHNS, CDR2 SASEGT.

The chain uses TRBV7-9 and TRBJ2-1; possible D gene TRBD1, 6 bases. V was clipped by 5 bases and J by 0 bases, with 17 bases between them. This CDR3 has 17 residues. The V gene's germline CDR1 is SEHNR and CDR2 FQNEAQ (reference sequence). The DNA for the CDR3 is TGTGCCAGCAGCCCGAAACAGGGCTTCGGCTCCTACAATGAGCAGTTCTTC. Translation: CASSPKQGFGSYNEQFF.

This clone was seen a few times. This specimen includes other DNA sequences encoding the same CDR3. The rearrangement joins TRBV6-5 to TRBJ1-5; no clear D gene. Germline values: CDR1 MNHEY, CDR2 SVGAGI. This CDR3 has 14 residues. Deletions cut 3 bases from V and 0 bases from J, with 6 bases between. The CDR3 DNA is TGTGCCAGCAGTTATGACAATAGCAATCAGCCCCAGCATTTT. This translates into CASSYDNSNQPQHF.

CDR3 amino acids: CASSQVLGSNQPQHF. The CDR3 DNA is TGCGCCAGCAGCCAAGTTTTGGGTTCCAATCAGCCCCAGCATTTT. The chain recombines TRBV4-3 with TRBJ1-5; D is unclear. This CDR3 contains 15 residues. Germline V gene sequence: CDR1 LGHNA, CDR2 YSLEER. Trimming cost V 1 base and J 3 bases, with 10 bases left between them.

J is TRBJ2-7 and V is TRBV5-1; TRBD1 aligns across 8 bases. J lost 4 bases, V lost 4 bases, and 10 bases had no gene match. The CDR3 covers 15 residues. Per the germline V gene, CDR1 is SGHRS and CDR2 is YFSETQ. The chain's CDR3 is CASSETTGGGYEQYF. The CDR3 DNA follows: TGCGCCAGCAGCGAAACAACAGGGGGTGGGTACGAGCAGTACTTC.

This chain connects TRBV15 to TRBJ1-4, with D perhaps matching TRBD1 (6 bases). CDR3 size: 16 residues. In germline, CDR1 is LNHNV, CDR2 YYDKDF (reference sequence). The V end lost 1 base, the J end lost 4 bases, and 13 bases lay between the germline ends. The CDR3 protein is CATSRAQTGYNEKLFF. CDR3 DNA: TGTGCCACCAGCAGAGCCCAGACAGGCTATAATGAAAAACTGTTTTTT.

The rearrangement joins TRBV25-1 to TRBJ2-1; 10 positions agree with TRBD1. The CDR3 has 15 residues. CDR1 MGHDK and CDR2 SYGVNS come from the germline V gene. Losses at the gene ends were 3 bases for V and 3 bases for J; bases not matched to a gene: 2. The CDR3 DNA reads TGTGCCAGCAGTGATCGGACAGGGGGCTACAATGAGCAGTTCTTC. This gives the protein CASSDRTGGYNEQFF.

As DNA, the CDR3 is TGTGCCAGCAGAGCTACGGGACAGTTACCTTATAGCAATCAGCCCCAGCATTTT. It yields the protein CASRATGQLPYSNQPQHF. This rearrangement joins TRBV27 to TRBJ1-5, with 7 bases aligning to TRBD1. This CDR3 region has 18 residues. Germline CDR1 is MNHEY and CDR2 is SMNVEV (reference sequence). With V trimmed by 6 bases and J by 0 bases, 14 bases remained unmatched.

The CDR3 region is CASSFVPSGTSGRLRQETQYF. CDR3 bases: TGTGCCAGCAGTTTTGTACCTTCGGGGACTAGCGGGAGGTTACGCCAAGAGACCCAGTACTTC. This rearrangement joins TRBV27 to TRBJ2-5; 15 bases fit TRBD2. Germline assignment: CDR1 MNHEY and CDR2 SMNVEV (reference sequence). V trimming: 3 bases; J trimming: 1 base; junction bases outside the gene matches: 15. This CDR3 is built from 21 residues.

This rearrangement joins TRBV7-3 to TRBJ2-7; 9 positions match TRBD2. The CDR3 runs 15 residues. Germline CDR1 reads SGHTA; CDR2 reads FQGTGA. J lost 4 bases, V lost 2 bases, and 6 bases had no gene match. The CDR3 sequence: CASSLEASGIYEQYF. The CDR3 DNA is TGTGCCAGCAGCTTAGAGGCTAGCGGGATATACGAGCAGTACTTC. Full variable domain (rest looked up from reference TRBV7-3 and TRBJ2-7): GAGVSQTPSNKVTEKGKYVELRCDPISGHTALYWYRQSLGQGPEFLIYFQGTGAADDSGLPNDRFFAVRPEGSVSTLKIQRTERGDSAVYLCASSLEASGIYEQYFGPGTRLTVT.

V gene TRBV7-9 combines with J gene TRBJ1-5; D not certain. V shed 1 base and J shed 2 bases, with 15 bases lying between them. The CDR3 consists of 17 residues. The germline CDR1 and CDR2 sequences are SEHNR and FQNEAQ (reference sequence). CDR3 sequence: CASSLGTRGIGNQPQHF. CDR3 sequence (DNA): TGTGCCAGCAGCTTAGGGACTCGGGGAATCGGCAATCAGCCCCAGCATTTT.

The genes are TRBV14 and TRBJ2-5; TRBD1 matches 8 bases. The germline V gene encodes CDR1 SGHDN and CDR2 FVKESK. CDR3 length: 13 residues. Unmatched junction bases numbered 3, after V lost 4 bases and J lost 5 bases. CDR3 residues: CASSRGQGETQYF. CDR3 DNA sequence: TGTGCCAGCAGCCGCGGACAGGGTGAGACCCAGTACTTC.

The genes are TRBV25-1 and TRBJ2-1; D is ambiguous. CDR1 MGHDK and CDR2 SYGVNS come from the germline V gene. The CDR3 totals 15 residues. The V and J ends lost 3 bases and 7 bases respectively, with 16 bases between them. This chain's CDR3 is CASSDRRPSANEQFF. Written as DNA, the CDR3 is TGTGCCAGCAGTGACCGCCGGCCCTCTGCGAATGAGCAGTTCTTC.

This clone was observed a few times. The chain links TRBV5-4 to TRBJ2-1, with D possibly TRBD2 on 6 matching bases. The CDR3 consists of 15 residues. The ends were cut back, 4 bases at V and 2 bases at J, with 13 bases in the middle. Germline-derived CDR1 and CDR2 are SGHNT and YYREEE (reference sequence). The DNA for the CDR3 is TGTGCCAGCAGCCCGGGACTGGAGGCCTACAATGAGCAGTTCTTC. It encodes CASSPGLEAYNEQFF.

CDR3 protein: CASSLTATIGADEQFF. The CDR3 nucleotides read TGTGCCAGCAGCTTAACCGCTACTATTGGGGCCGATGAGCAGTTCTTC. V usage is TRBV7-3 and J usage is TRBJ2-1; D is possibly TRBD1 (5 bases). CDR1 SGHTA and CDR2 FQGTGA come from the germline V gene. V lost 0 bases and J 8 bases, leaving 17 bases between the germline ends. The CDR3 length is 16 residues.

The J gene is TRBJ1-2, the V gene TRBV27; D might be TRBD1 (5 bases). The CDR3 has 14 residues. CDR1 is MNHEY and CDR2 is SMNVEV in the germline V gene (reference sequence). The V end lost 5 bases, the J end lost 3 bases, and 13 bases lay between the germline ends. This CDR3 is CASSLGPRDYGYTF. CDR3 DNA sequence: TGTGCCAGCAGTCTAGGGCCCAGGGACTATGGCTACACCTTC.

This chain joins TRBV6-5 and TRBJ2-7; TRBD1 matches 9 bases. Germline CDR1 MNHEY, CDR2 SVGAGI. Trimming cost V 0 bases and J 6 bases; bases outside gene matches: 6. The CDR3 consists of 15 residues. The CDR3 is CASSYSGGQGSEQYF. CDR3 nucleotides: TGTGCCAGCAGTTACTCGGGGGGACAGGGCAGCGAGCAGTACTTC.

Only a few counts were recorded for this clone. The chain has TRBV7-3 and TRBJ2-5; D is unresolved. The V gene's germline CDR1 is SGHTA and CDR2 FQGTGA. Trimming removed 5 bases at V and 1 base at J, with 14 bases between. This CDR3 comprises 15 residues. This CDR3 reads CASSPRPAFQETQYF. The DNA for the CDR3 is TGTGCCAGCAGCCCACGCCCGGCGTTCCAAGAGACCCAGTACTTC.